The clone carrying this T cell receptor (beta chain) was recorded many times. Its antigen remains unidentified. The study amplified TCR beta CDR3 regions using RNA transcripts. The workflow started with a first-round RT-PCR run with HTBI primers and then moved on to a second-round multiplex PCR. MiXCR was run by TCRdb on the multiplex PCR reads, yielding one entry per CDR3 protein. The sample consists of about 210,000 distinct CDR3 sequences, about 32% of them appearing once. Patients were left out if they had other autoimmune diseases, uncontrolled infections, pregnancy or lactation. Patients were diagnosed from clinical symptoms, serum thyroxine, TRAb, thyroid ultrasound and orbital computed tomography. As the starting material, 10 ml of fresh peripheral blood yielded the PBMCs. This sample stems from a study of Graves' ophthalmopathy and Graves' hyperthyroidism. Study-wide results and caveats: Blood also held most thyroid clonotypes expanded above 0.001 frequency.

V lost 2 bases and J lost 5, with 12 bases in between. The germline V gene has CDR1 SQVTM and CDR2 ANQGSEA. The CDR3 has 13 residues. This chain joins TRBV29-1 and TRBJ1-1; no clear D. This clonotype originated in a man over 45 with Graves' ophthalmopathy. The specimen was peripheral blood. The CDR3: CSVEHRSGTEAFF. The CDR3 region has the DNA TGCAGCGTTGAACATCGCTCGGGGACTGAAGCTTTCTTT.